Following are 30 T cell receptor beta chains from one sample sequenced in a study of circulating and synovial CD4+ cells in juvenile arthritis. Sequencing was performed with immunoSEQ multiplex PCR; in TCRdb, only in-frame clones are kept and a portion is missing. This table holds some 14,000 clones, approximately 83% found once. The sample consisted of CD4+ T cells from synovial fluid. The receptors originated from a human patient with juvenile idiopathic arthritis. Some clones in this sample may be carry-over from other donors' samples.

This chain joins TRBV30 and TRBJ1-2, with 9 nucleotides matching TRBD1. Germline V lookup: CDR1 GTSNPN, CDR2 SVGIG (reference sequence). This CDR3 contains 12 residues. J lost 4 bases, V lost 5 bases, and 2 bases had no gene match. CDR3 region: CAWLGQGYGYTF. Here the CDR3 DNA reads TGTGCCTGGTTGGGACAGGGCTATGGCTACACCTTC.

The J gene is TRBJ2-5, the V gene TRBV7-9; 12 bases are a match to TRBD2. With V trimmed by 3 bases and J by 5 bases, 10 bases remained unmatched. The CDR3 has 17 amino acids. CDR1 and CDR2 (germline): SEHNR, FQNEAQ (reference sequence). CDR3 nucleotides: TGTGCCAGCAGCTTGACCCCGACTAGCGGGGGCCGGGAGACCCAGTACTTC. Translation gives CASSLTPTSGGRETQYF.

CDR3: CASSRTGGGENTIYF. The CDR3 DNA sequence: TGCGCCAGCAGCAGGACAGGGGGTGGTGAAAACACCATATATTTT. The chain uses TRBV5-1 and TRBJ1-3; 10 nucleotides match TRBD1. The germline CDR1 and CDR2 sequences are SGHRS and YFSETQ. The CDR3 runs to 15 residues. The V segment lost 4 bases and the J segment 6 bases; nucleotides outside the gene matches: 7.

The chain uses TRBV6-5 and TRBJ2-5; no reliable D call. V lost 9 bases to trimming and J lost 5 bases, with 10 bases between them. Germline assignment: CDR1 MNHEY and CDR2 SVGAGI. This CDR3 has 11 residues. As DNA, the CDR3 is TGTGCCAGTCTTTCCGGGGAGACCCAGTACTTC. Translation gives CASLSGETQYF.

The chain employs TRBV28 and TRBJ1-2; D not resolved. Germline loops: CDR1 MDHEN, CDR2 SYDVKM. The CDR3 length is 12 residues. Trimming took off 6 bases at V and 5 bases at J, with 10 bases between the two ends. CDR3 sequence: CASRWRSYGYTF. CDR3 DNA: TGTGCCAGCAGGTGGCGGTCGTATGGCTACACCTTC.

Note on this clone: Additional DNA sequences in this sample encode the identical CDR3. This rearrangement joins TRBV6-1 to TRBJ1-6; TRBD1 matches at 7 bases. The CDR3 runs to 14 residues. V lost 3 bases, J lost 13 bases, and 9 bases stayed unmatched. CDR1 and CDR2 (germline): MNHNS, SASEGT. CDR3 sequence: CASSDTGVGSPLHF. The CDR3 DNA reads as TGTGCCAGCAGTGACACAGGGGTTGGGTCCCCCCTCCACTTT.

The CDR3 region has the DNA TGTGCCAGCAGCCCTACCCAGCGGACCTACGAGCAGTACTTC. This translates into CASSPTQRTYEQYF. The rearrangement links TRBV14 to TRBJ2-7; D is perhaps TRBD2 (5 bases). The CDR3 runs 14 residues. Germline V gives CDR1 SGHDN, CDR2 FVKESK. The V end was cut by 4 bases, the J end by 2 bases, with 12 bases between.

The CDR3 region has the DNA TGTGCCAGCAGTGAATTCATTGGCTCAGACAGGGGCACTGAAGCTTTCTTT. The encoded protein is CASSEFIGSDRGTEAFF. The V call is TRBV6-1, the J call TRBJ1-1; 8 nucleotides match TRBD1. CDR1 and CDR2 (germline): MNHNS, SASEGT. This CDR3 region has 17 residues. After removal of 2 bases from V and 4 bases from J, the junction contained 12 bases not matched to a gene.

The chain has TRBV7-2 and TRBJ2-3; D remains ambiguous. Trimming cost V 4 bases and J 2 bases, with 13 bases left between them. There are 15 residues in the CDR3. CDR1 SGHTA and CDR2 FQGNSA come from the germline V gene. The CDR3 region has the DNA TGTGCCAGCAGCTCCTCCTACCTTACCACAGATACGCAGTATTTT. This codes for CASSSSYLTTDTQYF. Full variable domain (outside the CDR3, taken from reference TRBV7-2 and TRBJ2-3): GAGVSQSPSNKVTEKGKDVELRCDPISGHTALYWYRQSLGQGLEFLIYFQGNSAPDKSGLPSDRFSAERTGGSVSTLTIQRTQQEDSAVYLCASSSSYLTTDTQYFGPGTRLTVL.

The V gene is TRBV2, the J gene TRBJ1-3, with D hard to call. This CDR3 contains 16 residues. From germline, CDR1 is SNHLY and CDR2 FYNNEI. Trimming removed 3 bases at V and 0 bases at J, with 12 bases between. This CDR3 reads CASSEGGANSGNTIYF. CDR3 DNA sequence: TGTGCCAGCAGTGAGGGAGGCGCGAACTCTGGAAACACCATATATTTT. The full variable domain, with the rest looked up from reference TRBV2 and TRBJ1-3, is EPEVTQTPSHQVTQMGQEVILRCVPISNHLYFYWYRQILGQKVEFLVSFYNNEISEKSEIFDDQFSVERPDGSNFTLKIRSTKLEDSAMYFCASSEGGANSGNTIYFGEGSWLTVV.

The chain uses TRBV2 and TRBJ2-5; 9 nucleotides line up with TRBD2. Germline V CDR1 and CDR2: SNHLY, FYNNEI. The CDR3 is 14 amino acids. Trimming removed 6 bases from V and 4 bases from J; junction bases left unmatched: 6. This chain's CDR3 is CASRGAGGGETQYF. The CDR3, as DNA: TGTGCCAGCAGGGGGGCGGGGGGGGGAGAGACCCAGTACTTC.

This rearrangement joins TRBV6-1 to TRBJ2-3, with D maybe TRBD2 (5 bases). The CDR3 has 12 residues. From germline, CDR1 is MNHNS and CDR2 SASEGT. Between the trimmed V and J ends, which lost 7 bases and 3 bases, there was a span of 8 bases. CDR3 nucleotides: TGTGCCAGCAAACCGGGGACAGATACGCAGTATTTT. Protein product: CASKPGTDTQYF.

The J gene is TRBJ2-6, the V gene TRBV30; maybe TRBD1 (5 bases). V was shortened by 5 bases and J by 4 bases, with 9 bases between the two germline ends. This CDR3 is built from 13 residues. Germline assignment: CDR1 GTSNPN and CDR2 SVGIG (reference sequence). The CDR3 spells CAWAQGGANVLTF. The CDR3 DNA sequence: TGTGCCTGGGCCCAGGGAGGGGCCAACGTCCTGACTTTC.

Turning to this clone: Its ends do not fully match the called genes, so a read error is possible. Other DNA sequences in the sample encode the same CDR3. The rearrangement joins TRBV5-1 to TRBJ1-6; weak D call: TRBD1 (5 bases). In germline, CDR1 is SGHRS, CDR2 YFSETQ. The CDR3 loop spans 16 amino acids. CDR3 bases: TGCGCCAGCAGTCCGGAGGGGAGCTCCTATAATTCCCCCCTCCACTTT. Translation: CASSPEGSSYNSPLHF.

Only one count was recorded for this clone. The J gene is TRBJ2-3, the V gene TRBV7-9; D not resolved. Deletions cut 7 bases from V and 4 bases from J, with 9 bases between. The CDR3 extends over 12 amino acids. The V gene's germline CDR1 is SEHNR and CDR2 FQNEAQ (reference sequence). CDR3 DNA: TGTGCCAGCACCCGAGGCCCAGATACGCAGTATTTT. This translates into CASTRGPDTQYF.

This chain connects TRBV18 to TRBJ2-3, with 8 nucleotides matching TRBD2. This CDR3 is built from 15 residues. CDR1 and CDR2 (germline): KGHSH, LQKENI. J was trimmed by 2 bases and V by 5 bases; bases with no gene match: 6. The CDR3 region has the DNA TGTGCCAGCTCAACCCCGGGGGGGCCCACAGATACGCAGTATTTT. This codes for CASSTPGGPTDTQYF. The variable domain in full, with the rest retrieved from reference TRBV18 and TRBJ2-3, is NAGVMQNPRHLVRRRGQEARLRCSPMKGHSHVYWYRQLPEEGLKFMVYLQKENIIDESGMPKERFSAEFPKEGPSILRIQQVVRGDSAAYFCASSTPGGPTDTQYFGPGTRLTVL.

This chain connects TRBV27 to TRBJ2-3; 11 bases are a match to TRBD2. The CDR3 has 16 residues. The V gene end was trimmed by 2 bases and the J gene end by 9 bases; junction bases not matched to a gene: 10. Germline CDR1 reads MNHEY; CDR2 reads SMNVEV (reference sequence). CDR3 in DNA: TGTGCCAGCAGTTTAAAACTAGCGGGGGCTACAGGAACGCAGTATTTT. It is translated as CASSLKLAGATGTQYF.

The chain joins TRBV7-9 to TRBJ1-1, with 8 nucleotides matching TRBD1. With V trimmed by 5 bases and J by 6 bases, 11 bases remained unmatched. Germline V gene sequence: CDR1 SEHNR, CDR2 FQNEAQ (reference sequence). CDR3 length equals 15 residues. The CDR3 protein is CASSAPGTGLSEAFF. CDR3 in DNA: TGTGCCAGCAGCGCTCCCGGGACAGGCCTGTCTGAAGCTTTCTTT.

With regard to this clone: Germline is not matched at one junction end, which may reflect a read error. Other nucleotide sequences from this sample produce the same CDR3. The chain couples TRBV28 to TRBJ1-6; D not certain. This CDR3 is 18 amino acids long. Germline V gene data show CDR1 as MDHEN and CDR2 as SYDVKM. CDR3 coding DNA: TGTGCCAGCAGTTTACCGATTTGGATGGGAGTTTATAATTCCCCCCTCCACTTT. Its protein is CASSLPIWMGVYNSPLHF.

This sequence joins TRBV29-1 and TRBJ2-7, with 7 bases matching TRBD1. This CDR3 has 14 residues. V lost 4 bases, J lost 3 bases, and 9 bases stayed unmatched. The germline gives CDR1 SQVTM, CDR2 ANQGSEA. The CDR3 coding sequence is TGCAGCGTTGCCCCCGGGACAGCAATCTACGAGCAGTACTTC. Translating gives CSVAPGTAIYEQYF.

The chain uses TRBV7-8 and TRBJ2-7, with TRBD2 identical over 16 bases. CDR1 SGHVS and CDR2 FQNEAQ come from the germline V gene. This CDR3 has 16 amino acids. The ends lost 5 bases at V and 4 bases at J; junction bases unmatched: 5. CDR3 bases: TGTGCCAGCAGCGTTGGGACTAGCGGGGGGGCTTACGAGCAGTACTTC. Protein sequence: CASSVGTSGGAYEQYF. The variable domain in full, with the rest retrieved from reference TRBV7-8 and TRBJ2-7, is GAGVSQSPRYKVAKRGQDVALRCDPISGHVSLFWYQQALGQGPEFLTYFQNEAQLDKSGLPSDRFFAERPEGSVSTLKIQRTQQEDSAVYLCASSVGTSGGAYEQYFGPGTRLTVT.

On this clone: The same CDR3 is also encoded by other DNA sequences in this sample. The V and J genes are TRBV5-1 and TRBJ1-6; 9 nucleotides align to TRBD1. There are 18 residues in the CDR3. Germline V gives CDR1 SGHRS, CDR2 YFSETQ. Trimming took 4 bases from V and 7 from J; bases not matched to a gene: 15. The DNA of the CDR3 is TGCGCCAGCAGCCTGCGTCCCGGGACAGGGAGTACGAATTCACCCCTCCACTTT. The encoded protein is CASSLRPGTGSTNSPLHF.

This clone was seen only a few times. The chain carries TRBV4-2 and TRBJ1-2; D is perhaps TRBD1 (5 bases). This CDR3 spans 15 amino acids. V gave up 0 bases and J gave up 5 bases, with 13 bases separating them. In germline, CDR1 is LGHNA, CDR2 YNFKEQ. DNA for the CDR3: TGTGCCAGCAGCCAAGATGCGACAGACTTTTATGGCTACACCTTC. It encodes CASSQDATDFYGYTF.

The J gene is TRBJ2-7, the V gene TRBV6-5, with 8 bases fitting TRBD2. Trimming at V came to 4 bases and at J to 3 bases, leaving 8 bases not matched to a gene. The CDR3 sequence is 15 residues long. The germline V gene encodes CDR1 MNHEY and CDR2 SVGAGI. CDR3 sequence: CASSSLGAGDYEQYF. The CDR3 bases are TGTGCCAGCAGTTCCCTGGGAGCGGGAGACTACGAGCAGTACTTC.

CDR3 nucleotide sequence: TGTGCCAGCAGGCTGGGACAGGGCCAAGGAAAACTGTTTTTT. This sequence encodes CASRLGQGQGKLFF. The chain has TRBV27 and TRBJ1-4; the match to TRBD1 covers 9 bases. The junction had 9 bases not matched to a gene; V was cut back by 6 bases and J by 10 bases. The CDR3 length is 14 residues. Germline loops: CDR1 MNHEY, CDR2 SMNVEV (reference sequence).

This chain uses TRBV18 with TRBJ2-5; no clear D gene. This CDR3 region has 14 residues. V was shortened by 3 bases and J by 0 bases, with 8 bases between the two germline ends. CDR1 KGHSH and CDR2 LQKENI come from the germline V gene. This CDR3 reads CASSPDWNQETQYF. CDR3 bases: TGTGCCAGCTCACCCGACTGGAACCAAGAGACCCAGTACTTC.

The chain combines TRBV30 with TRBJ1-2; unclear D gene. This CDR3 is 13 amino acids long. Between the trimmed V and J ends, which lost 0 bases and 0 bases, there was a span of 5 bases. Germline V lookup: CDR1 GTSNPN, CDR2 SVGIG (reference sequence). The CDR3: CAWSVEANYGYTF. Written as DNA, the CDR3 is TGTGCCTGGAGTGTGGAGGCTAACTATGGCTACACCTTC. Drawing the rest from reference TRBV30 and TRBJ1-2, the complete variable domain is SQTIHQWPATLVQPVGSPLSLECTVEGTSNPNLYWYRQAAGRGLQLLFYSVGIGQISSEVPQNLSASRPQDRQFILSSKKLLLSDSGFYLCAWSVEANYGYTFGSGTRLTVV.

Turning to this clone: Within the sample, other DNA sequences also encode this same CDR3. The CDR3 nucleotides read TGTGCCAGTCGTGGCGGGGGCCGTAATAATTCACCCCTCCACTTT. Translated, it gives CASRGGGRNNSPLHF. The chain uses TRBV19 and TRBJ1-6; TRBD1 might be the D (6 bases). This CDR3 comprises 15 residues. Germline CDR1 is LNHDA and CDR2 is SQIVND (reference sequence). Trimming shortened V by 8 bases and J by 5 bases, and 16 bases separated the two germline ends.

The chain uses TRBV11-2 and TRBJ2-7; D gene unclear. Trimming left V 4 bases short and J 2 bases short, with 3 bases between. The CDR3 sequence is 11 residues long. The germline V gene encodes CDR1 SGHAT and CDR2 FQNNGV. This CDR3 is CASSSAYEQYF. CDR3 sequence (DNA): TGTGCCAGCAGCTCCGCCTACGAGCAGTACTTC.

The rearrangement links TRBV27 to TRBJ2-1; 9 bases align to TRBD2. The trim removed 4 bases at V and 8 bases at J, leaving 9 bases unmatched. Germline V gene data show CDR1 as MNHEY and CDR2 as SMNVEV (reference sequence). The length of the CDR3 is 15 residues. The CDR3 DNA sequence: TGTGCCAGCAGTTCATTGGGACTAGCCGACCATGAGCAGTTCTTC. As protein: CASSSLGLADHEQFF.